Listed below are T cell receptor beta chains from one sample, sequenced in a study of breast tumors, draining lymph nodes, adjacent tissues. TCRdb re-called the multiplex PCR reads with MiXCR, one entry per CDR3 protein. The repertoire includes fewer than 140,000 distinct CDR3 sequences, roughly 29% of them detected once, and 5.5% to 6% sits in the top ten. The sample taken for sequencing was axillary lymph node tissue. All receptors come from a female donor with breast cancer. Some clones in this sample may be carry-over from other donors' samples. CDR3s include the opening cysteine and the closing phenylalanine or tryptophan. D genes are given only for firm matches. Rows may omit the clone size; those that give it use once, few, many or a size class.

clone size	D gene	V gene	J gene	CDR3 protein	CDR3 DNA
NA	TRBD2	TRBV13	TRBJ2-1	CASGRAGNEQFF	TGTGCCAGCGGGAGGGCCGGGAATGAGCAGTTCTTC
many	NA	TRBV9	TRBJ2-3	CASSVGVAEATDTQYF	TGTGCCAGCAGCGTAGGAGTAGCGGAGGCCACAGATACGCAGTATTTT
many	TRBD2	TRBV7-9	TRBJ2-3	CASSRTSGAGDTQYF	TGTGCCAGCAGCCGTACTAGCGGGGCAGGAGATACGCAGTATTTT
many	TRBD2	TRBV7-3	TRBJ2-7	CASSLNEGTSGRKLYEQYF	TGTGCCAGCAGCTTAAATGAAGGGACTAGCGGTCGCAAGCTCTACGAGCAGTACTTC
many	TRBD2	TRBV2	TRBJ2-7	CASSGLAGSYEQYF	TGTGCCAGCAGTGGGCTAGCGGGATCCTACGAGCAGTACTTC
NA	TRBD1	TRBV20-1	TRBJ2-7	CSARESGTGREQYF	TGCAGTGCTAGGGAATCCGGGACAGGGCGCGAGCAGTACTTC
many	NA	TRBV6-1	TRBJ2-1	CASSEEGINNEQFF	TGTGCCAGCAGTGAAGAGGGAATCAACAATGAGCAGTTCTTC
NA	TRBD2	TRBV6-6	TRBJ2-5	CASSYPTSGREQETQCF	TGTGCCAGCAGTTACCCGACTAGCGGGAGGGAACAAGAGACCCAGTGCTTC
many	NA	TRBV20-1	TRBJ2-7	CSARDPGGGSYEQYF	TGCAGTGCTAGAGATCCCGGTGGGGGGTCCTACGAGCAGTACTTC
many	NA	TRBV5-8	TRBJ1-6	CASSLETEPLSPLHF	TGTGCCAGCAGCTTGGAGACAGAACCTCTTTCACCCCTCCACTTT
few	NA	TRBV20-1	TRBJ1-1	CSARGTVGTEAFF	TGCAGTGCTAGAGGGACAGTGGGGACTGAAGCTTTCTTT
many	TRBD2	TRBV5-1	TRBJ2-7	CASSPQLAGGEQYF	TGCGCCAGCAGCCCCCAACTAGCGGGAGGCGAGCAGTACTTC
many	TRBD2	TRBV5-1	TRBJ2-7	CASSLVWDYSYEQYF	TGCGCCAGCAGCTTGGTCTGGGACTACTCCTACGAGCAGTACTTC
many	NA	TRBV30	TRBJ2-1	CAWSVVFNEQFF	TGTGCCTGGAGTGTGGTCTTCAATGAGCAGTTCTTC
NA	NA	TRBV7-8	TRBJ1-1	CASSRQHRGNTEAFF	TGTGCCAGCAGCCGGCAGCATAGGGGGAACACTGAAGCTTTCTTT
NA	TRBD1	TRBV29-1	TRBJ2-1	CSVTGGSYNEQFF	TGCAGCGTTACAGGGGGCTCCTACAATGAGCAGTTCTTC
many	NA	TRBV15	TRBJ2-2	CATGRGRDTGELFF	TGTGCCACCGGCAGGGGCAGGGACACCGGGGAGCTGTTTTTT
many	TRBD2	TRBV15	TRBJ2-1	CATSRAREAGLHNEQFF	TGTGCCACCAGCAGGGCCCGCGAAGCGGGGCTTCACAATGAGCAGTTCTTC
many	TRBD2	TRBV6-5	TRBJ2-7	CASSYSRSGGRGNEQYF	TGTGCCAGCAGTTATTCCCGTTCGGGGGGAAGAGGGAACGAGCAGTACTTC
NA	NA	TRBV28	TRBJ1-6	CASSPDTNSPLHF	TGTGCCAGCAGTCCGGACACCAATTCACCCCTCCACTTT
many	NA	TRBV19	TRBJ1-3	CASSTELGSGNTIYF	TGTGCCAGTAGCACCGAGTTGGGCTCTGGAAACACCATATATTTT
NA	TRBD1	TRBV20-1	TRBJ1-2	CSVSTGDDGSTF	TGCAGTGTCTCGACAGGGGACGATGGCTCCACCTTC
NA	NA	TRBV7-3	TRBJ1-1	CASSQEWDTETFF	TGTGCCAGCAGTCAAGAGTGGGACACTGAAACTTTCTTT
many	TRBD2	TRBV7-7	TRBJ2-2	CASRPNPGGTGELFF	TGTGCTAGCAGGCCAAACCCGGGGGGAACCGGGGAGCTGTTTTTT
many	TRBD1	TRBV9	TRBJ1-3	CASSPLQGGSGNTIYF	TGTGCCAGCAGCCCCCTTCAGGGGGGGTCTGGAAACACCATATATTTT
NA	NA	TRBV24-1	TRBJ1-5	CATSPVSGSNEPQHF	TGTGCCACCAGCCCCGTGAGCGGGAGCAATGAGCCCCAGCATTTT
few	NA	TRBV12-3/TRBV12-4	TRBJ1-1	CASSFGSGGIAEAFF	TGTGCCAGCAGTTTCGGTAGTGGGGGGATTGCTGAAGCTTTCTTT
many	NA	TRBV7-2	TRBJ2-7	CASSLSVGDPPEQYF	TGTGCCAGCAGCTTATCGGTGGGGGACCCCCCTGAGCAGTACTTC
many	TRBD2	TRBV19	TRBJ2-1	CASMRGLAAYNEQFF	TGTGCCAGTATGAGGGGACTAGCGGCGTACAATGAGCAGTTCTTC
many	NA	TRBV20-1	TRBJ2-7	CSARDVAPALYEQYF	TGCAGTGCTAGAGATGTGGCCCCCGCCCTCTACGAGCAGTACTTC
few	TRBD1	TRBV6-6	TRBJ1-5	CASSHGQGSNQPQHF	TGTGCCAGCAGTCACGGACAGGGAAGCAATCAGCCCCAGCATTTT
many	NA	TRBV2	TRBJ2-5	CASGRGYQETQYF	TGTGCCAGCGGGCGGGGTTACCAAGAGACCCAGTACTTC
many	NA	TRBV20-1	TRBJ1-1	CSAIPTTTAGEEAFF	TGCAGTGCTATACCCACCACGACCGCCGGGGAAGAAGCTTTCTTT
NA	TRBD2	TRBV24-1	TRBJ2-3	CATSSLAGVTDTQYF	TGTGCCACCAGTTCTTTAGCGGGGGTCACAGATACGCAGTATTTT
many	NA	TRBV6-5	TRBJ1-5	CASSYSREAHQPQHF	TGTGCCAGCAGTTACTCGAGGGAAGCCCATCAGCCCCAGCATTTT
many	NA	TRBV5-8	TRBJ2-3	CASSSGPGGDDTQYF	TGTGCCAGCAGCTCAGGGCCCGGAGGGGATGATACGCAGTATTTT
many	NA	TRBV2	TRBJ2-2	CASSLETGELFF	TGTGCCAGCAGCCTAGAGACCGGGGAGCTGTTTTTT
many	TRBD1	TRBV6-6	TRBJ1-2	CASRRQGSGYTF	TGTGCCAGCAGACGACAGGGGAGTGGCTACACCTTC
few	NA	TRBV20-1	TRBJ1-3	CSARSPGVSSGNTIYF	TGCAGTGCTAGATCCCCCGGGGTCTCCTCTGGAAACACCATATATTTT
many	TRBD2	TRBV20-1	TRBJ2-5	CSALVPAGVVGTQYF	TGCAGTGCTTTGGTTCCGGCGGGAGTGGTAGGGACCCAGTACTTC
few	NA	TRBV10-3	TRBJ1-1	CAISETGTGRPEAFF	TGTGCCATCAGTGAGACCGGCACGGGACGACCTGAAGCTTTCTTT
many	NA	TRBV19	TRBJ1-5	CASSGGRAALGQPQHF	TGTGCCAGTAGTGGCGGGAGGGCCGCCCTGGGGCAGCCCCAGCATTTT
NA	TRBD2	TRBV2	TRBJ2-3	CASSFTTSGSSTDTQYF	TGTGCCAGCAGTTTCACGACTAGCGGGAGCAGCACAGATACGCAGTATTTT
many	NA	TRBV5-1	TRBJ1-3	CASSSRTADSGNTIYF	TGCGCCAGCAGCTCCAGGACCGCCGACTCTGGAAACACCATATATTTT
NA	NA	TRBV11-2	TRBJ2-7	CASSRVAGALYEQYF	TGCGCCAGCAGCCGCGTCGCAGGGGCTCTCTACGAGCAGTACTTC
NA	TRBD1	TRBV6-5	TRBJ2-7	CASSHSGGPRAGHF	TGTGCCAGCAGTCACTCAGGGGGCCCTAGGGCAGGTCACTTC
few	TRBD2	TRBV19	TRBJ2-4	CASSGLAGGGAKNIQYF	TGTGCCAGTAGTGGACTAGCGGGAGGGGGCGCCAAAAACATTCAGTACTTC
few	TRBD2	TRBV18	TRBJ2-3	CASSPWKSSGATDTQYF	TGTGCCAGCTCACCATGGAAATCCAGCGGGGCCACAGATACGCAGTATTTT
many	TRBD1	TRBV5-6	TRBJ2-2	CASSWLRDRVPGELFF	TGTGCCAGCAGCTGGCTGCGGGACAGGGTCCCCGGGGAGCTGTTTTTT
many	TRBD1	TRBV9	TRBJ1-5	CASSVGGDRGSQPQHF	TGTGCCAGCAGCGTTGGGGGGGACAGGGGGTCTCAGCCCCAGCATTTT